The T cell receptor beta chain under discussion was sequenced for a study of T cell clones after liver transplantation. Study details: In this trial, immunosuppression withdrawal was attempted within 2 years of liver transplant. Third-party-reactive TCRbeta sequences from pre-transplant mixed lymphocyte reactions served as antigen-independent comparators.

CD3+CD4+ and CD3+CD8+ cells were FACS-sorted from thawed unstimulated PBMCs. Germline CDR1 reads LNHDA; CDR2 reads SQIVND (reference sequence). This CDR3 region has 15 residues. Trimming at V came to 4 bases and at J to 3 bases, leaving 9 bases not matched to a gene. The table came from immunoSEQ multiplex PCR; TCRdb's copy has only in-frame clones and leaves some out. The table shows about 74,000 clones, with under 90% occurring only once. This sequence originates from a human donor who received a liver transplant. The V gene is TRBV19, the J gene TRBJ2-7, with 7 nucleotides matching TRBD1. Sequences were derived from CD4+ T cells from blood, sampled before liver transplant. The CDR3 here is CASSSPGQRFYEQYF. The CDR3 nucleotides are TGTGCCAGTAGTAGCCCGGGACAGCGCTTCTACGAGCAGTACTTC.